This record covers a single T cell receptor (beta chain). Germline V gene lookup returns CDR1 SGHAT and CDR2 FQNNGV. The ends lost 6 bases at V and 4 bases at J; junction bases unmatched: 10. This CDR3 comprises 16 residues. Preparation of the TCRbeta library was carried out with unique molecular identifiers. Using its own MiXCR run on the PCR reads, TCRdb lists one record per CDR3 protein. The sample includes hundreds of thousands of distinct CDR3 sequences, 9.9% of them seen just once. The sample belongs to a study of T-cell reconstitution after alpha-beta-depleted transplantation in children. The material was PBMCs from the stem cell graft donor, obtained from the stem cell graft. This clonotype was obtained from a human donor who donated a stem cell graft to a child with SCID. The chain couples TRBV11-2 to TRBJ2-3; 10 bases agree with TRBD2. CDR3 loop: CASRPIAGGKADTQYF. CDR3 nucleotide sequence: TGTGCCAGCAGACCAATAGCGGGGGGAAAGGCAGATACGCAGTATTTT.